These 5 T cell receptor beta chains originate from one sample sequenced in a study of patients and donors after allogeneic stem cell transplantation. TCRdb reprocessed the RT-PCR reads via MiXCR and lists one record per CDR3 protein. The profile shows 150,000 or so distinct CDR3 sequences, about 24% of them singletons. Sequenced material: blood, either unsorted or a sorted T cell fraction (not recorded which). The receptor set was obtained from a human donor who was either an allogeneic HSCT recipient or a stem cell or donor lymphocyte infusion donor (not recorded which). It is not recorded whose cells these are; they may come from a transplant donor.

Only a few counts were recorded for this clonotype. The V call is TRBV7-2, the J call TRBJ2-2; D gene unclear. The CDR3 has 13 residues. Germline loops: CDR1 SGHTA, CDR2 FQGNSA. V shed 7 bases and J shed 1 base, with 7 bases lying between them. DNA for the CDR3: TGTGCCAGCAAGTCAAAGAACACCGGGGAGCTGTTTTTT. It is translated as CASKSKNTGELFF.

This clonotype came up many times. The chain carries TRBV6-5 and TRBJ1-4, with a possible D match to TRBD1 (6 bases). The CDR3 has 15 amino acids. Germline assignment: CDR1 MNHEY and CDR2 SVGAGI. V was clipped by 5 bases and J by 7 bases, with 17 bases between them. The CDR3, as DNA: TGTGCCAGCAGTCCGTACGACAGGTCGAGTGAAAAACTGTTTTTT. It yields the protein CASSPYDRSSEKLFF.

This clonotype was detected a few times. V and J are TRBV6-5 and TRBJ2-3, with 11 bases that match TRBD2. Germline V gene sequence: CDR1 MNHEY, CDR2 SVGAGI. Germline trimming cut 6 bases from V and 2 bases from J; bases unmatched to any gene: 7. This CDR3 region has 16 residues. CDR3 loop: CASSSLAGGITDTQYF. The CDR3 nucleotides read TGTGCCAGCAGCTCGCTAGCGGGAGGCATCACAGATACGCAGTATTTT.

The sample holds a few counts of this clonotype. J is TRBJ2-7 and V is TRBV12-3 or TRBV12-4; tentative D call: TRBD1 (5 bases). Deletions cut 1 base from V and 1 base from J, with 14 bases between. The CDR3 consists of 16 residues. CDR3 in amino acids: CASSLDRTTLSYEQYF. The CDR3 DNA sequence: TGTGCCAGCAGTTTAGACAGGACGACACTATCCTACGAGCAGTACTTC.

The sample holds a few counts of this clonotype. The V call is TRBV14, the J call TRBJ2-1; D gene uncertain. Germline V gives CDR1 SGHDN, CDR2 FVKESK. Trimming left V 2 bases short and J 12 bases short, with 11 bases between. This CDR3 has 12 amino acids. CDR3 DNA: TGTGCCAGCAGCCAACTTCCCTGGGTGCAGTTCTTC. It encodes CASSQLPWVQFF.